This T cell receptor beta chain was retrieved from a study of brain metastases from non-small cell lung cancer (dated by TCRdb to the late 2010s). Regarding the complete study: The study profiled the immune microenvironment of paired resected primary tumors and brain metastases taken from patients with non-small-cell lung cancer. Beyond this particular receptor, the publication reports: TCR repertoires were found to be largely shared between paired brain metastases and primary tumors, although sparse T-cell densities were observed in the brain metastases. T-cell infiltration was lower in brain metastases than in primary tumors (P < 0.001). Compared with the matched primary tumors, 60% to 70% of brain metastases appeared to show expanded T-cell clones.

The library was generated by the immunoSEQ multiplex PCR assay. T-cell receptor beta chain repertoire sequencing was carried out together with a 770-gene immune expression panel. Held by TCRdb, this immuneACCESS table contains in-frame sequences only and omits some clones. Under half of the omission traces to an unresolved V gene where checked; the cause of the rest is unknown. The sample records under 2,000 clones, roughly 90% of which are singletons. The ten largest make up less than 5% of the sample. A total of 39 patients with non-small-cell lung cancer that had been surgically resected, each with specimens from both a primary tumor and a brain metastasis, made up the cohort. Archival formalin-fixed, paraffin-embedded tissues were used as the tumor specimens. For CDR1 and CDR2, the germline V gene lists SGHRS and YFSETQ. V loses 5 bases at its end and J loses 5 bases; junction bases beyond the gene matches: 8. The CDR3 goes from the cysteine to the phenylalanine over 14 residues. The sequence is cut down to CDR3 DNA, 42 bases in frame from base 1.

On this clone itself: What antigen it recognizes has not been identified. It has no much larger one-base neighbor in the sample; base qualities were not kept.

This receptor chain uses TRBV5-1 and TRBJ1-1, and TRBD1 matches 8 of the central bases. The sequencing input was tissue from a brain metastasis. Per the publication, the cell subset or site label means: resected brain metastasis paired with primary lung tumor. The clonotype comes from a donor at least 40 years old with non-small cell lung cancer. The CDR3 corresponds to CASSSQQGGTEAFF. The sequenced DNA: TGCGCCAGCAGTAGTCAACAGGGGGGAACTGAAGCTTTCTTT. The full variable domain, with segments outside the CDR3 supplied by the reference TRBV5-1 and TRBJ1-1 proteins, appears as KAGVTQTPRYLIKTRGQQVTLSCSPISGHRSVSWYQQTPGQGLQFLFEYFSETQRNKGNFPGRFSGRQFSNSRSEMNVSTLELGDSALYLCASSSQQGGTEAFFGQGTRLTVV.